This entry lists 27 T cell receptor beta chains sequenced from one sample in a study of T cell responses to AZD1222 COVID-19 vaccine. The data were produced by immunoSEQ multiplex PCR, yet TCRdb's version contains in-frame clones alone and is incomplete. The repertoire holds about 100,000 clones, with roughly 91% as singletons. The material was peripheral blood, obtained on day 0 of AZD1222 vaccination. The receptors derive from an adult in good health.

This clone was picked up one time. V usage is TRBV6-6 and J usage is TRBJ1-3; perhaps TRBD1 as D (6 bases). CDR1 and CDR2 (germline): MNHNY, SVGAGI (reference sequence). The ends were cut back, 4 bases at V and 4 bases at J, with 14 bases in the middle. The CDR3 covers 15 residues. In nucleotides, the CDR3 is TGTGCCAGCAGTTTGGGGGGGCTTGGGGGAAACACCATATATTTT. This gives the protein CASSLGGLGGNTIYF.

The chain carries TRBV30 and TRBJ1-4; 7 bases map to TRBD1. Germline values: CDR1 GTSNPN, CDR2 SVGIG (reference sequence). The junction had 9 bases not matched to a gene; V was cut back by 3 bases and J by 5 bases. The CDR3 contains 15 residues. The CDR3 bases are TGTGCCTGGAGCCGACAGGGACAGAGGAATGAAAAACTGTTTTTT. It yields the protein CAWSRQGQRNEKLFF.

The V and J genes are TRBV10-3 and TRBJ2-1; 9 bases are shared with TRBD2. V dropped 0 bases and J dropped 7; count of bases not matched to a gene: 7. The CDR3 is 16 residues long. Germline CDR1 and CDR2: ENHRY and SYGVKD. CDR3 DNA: TGTGCCATCAGTGAGTCTTTGCGGGAGGGCCGAAATGAGCAGTTCTTC. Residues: CAISESLREGRNEQFF.

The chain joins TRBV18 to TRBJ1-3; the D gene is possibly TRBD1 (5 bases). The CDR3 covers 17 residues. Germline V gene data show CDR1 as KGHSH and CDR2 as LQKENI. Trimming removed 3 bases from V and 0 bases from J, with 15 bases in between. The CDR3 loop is CASSPQDGGTSGNTIYF. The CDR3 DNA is TGTGCCAGCTCACCCCAGGACGGGGGGACCTCTGGAAACACCATATATTTT.

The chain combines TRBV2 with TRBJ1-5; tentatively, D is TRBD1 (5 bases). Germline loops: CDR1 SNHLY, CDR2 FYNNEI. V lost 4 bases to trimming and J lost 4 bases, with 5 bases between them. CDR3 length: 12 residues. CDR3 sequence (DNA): TGTGCCAGCAGTGGGGGGAATCAGCCCCAGCATTTT. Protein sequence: CASSGGNQPQHF.

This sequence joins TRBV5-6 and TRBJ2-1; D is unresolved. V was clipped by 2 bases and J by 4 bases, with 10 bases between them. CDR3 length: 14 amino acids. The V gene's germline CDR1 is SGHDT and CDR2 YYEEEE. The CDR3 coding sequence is TGTGCCAGCAGCTTAGTCAGGCAGTACAATGAGCAGTTCTTC. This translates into CASSLVRQYNEQFF.

CDR3 sequence (DNA): TGTGCCTGGAGTGTTTTCGCGGTCCCAGGAGGGGTGACCCAGTACTTC. Protein: CAWSVFAVPGGVTQYF. J is TRBJ2-5 and V is TRBV30; D possibly corresponds to TRBD2 (6 bases). From germline, CDR1 is GTSNPN and CDR2 SVGIG (reference sequence). The CDR3 totals 16 residues. V lost 0 bases, J lost 7 bases, and 21 bases lay in between.

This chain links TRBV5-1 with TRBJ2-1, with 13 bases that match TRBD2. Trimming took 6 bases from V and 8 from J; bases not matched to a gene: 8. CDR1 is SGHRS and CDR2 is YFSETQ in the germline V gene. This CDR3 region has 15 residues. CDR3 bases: TGCGCCAGCAACCCCGGGACTAGCGGGACTGATGAGCAGTTCTTC. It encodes CASNPGTSGTDEQFF.

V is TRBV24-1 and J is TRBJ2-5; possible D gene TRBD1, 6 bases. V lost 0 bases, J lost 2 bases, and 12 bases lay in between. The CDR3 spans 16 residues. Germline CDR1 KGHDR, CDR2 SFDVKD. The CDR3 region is CATSDLGGGFQETQYF. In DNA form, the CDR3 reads TGTGCCACCAGTGATTTGGGGGGCGGGTTTCAAGAGACCCAGTACTTC.

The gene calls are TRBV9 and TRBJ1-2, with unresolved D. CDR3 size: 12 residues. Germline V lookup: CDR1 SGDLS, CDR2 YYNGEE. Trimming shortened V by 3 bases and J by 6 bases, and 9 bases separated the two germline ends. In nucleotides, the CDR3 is TGTGCCAGCAGCGCCCTCTCGGATGGCTACACCTTC. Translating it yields CASSALSDGYTF.

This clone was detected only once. The CDR3 here is CASSDSSRDGTFRVKLFF. The CDR3 region has the DNA TGTGCCAGCAGTGACTCGTCCAGGGATGGGACCTTTAGGGTAAAACTGTTTTTT. The V gene is TRBV6-4, the J gene TRBJ1-4, with D possibly matching TRBD1 (5 bases). V shed 0 bases and J shed 10 bases, with 24 bases lying between them. Germline loops: CDR1 MRHNA, CDR2 SNTAGT. This CDR3 spans 18 amino acids.

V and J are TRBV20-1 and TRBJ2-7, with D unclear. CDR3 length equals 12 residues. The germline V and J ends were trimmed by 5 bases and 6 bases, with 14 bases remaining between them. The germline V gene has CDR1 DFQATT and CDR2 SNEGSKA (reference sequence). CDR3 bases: TGCAGTGCTGGTGGGTTAGCTTCCGAGCAGTACTTC. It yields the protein CSAGGLASEQYF.

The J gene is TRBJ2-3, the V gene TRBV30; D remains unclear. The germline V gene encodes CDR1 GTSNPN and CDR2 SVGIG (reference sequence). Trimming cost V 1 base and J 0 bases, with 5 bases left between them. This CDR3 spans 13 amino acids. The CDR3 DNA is TGTGCCTGGAGTGCTTCTAGCACAGATACGCAGTATTTT. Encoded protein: CAWSASSTDTQYF.

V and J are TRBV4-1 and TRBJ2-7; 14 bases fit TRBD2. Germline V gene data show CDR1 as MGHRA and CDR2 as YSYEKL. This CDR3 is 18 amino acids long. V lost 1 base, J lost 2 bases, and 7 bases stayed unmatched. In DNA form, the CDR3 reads TGCGCCAGCAGCCAAGGACTAGCGGGAGGGCTACTCCCCTACGAGCAGTACTTC. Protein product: CASSQGLAGGLLPYEQYF.

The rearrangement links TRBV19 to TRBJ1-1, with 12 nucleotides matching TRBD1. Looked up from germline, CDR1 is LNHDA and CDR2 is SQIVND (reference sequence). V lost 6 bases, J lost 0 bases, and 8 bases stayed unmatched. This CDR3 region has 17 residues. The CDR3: CASREGTGGVMNTEAFF. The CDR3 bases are TGTGCCAGTAGGGAGGGGACAGGGGGCGTCATGAACACTGAAGCTTTCTTT.

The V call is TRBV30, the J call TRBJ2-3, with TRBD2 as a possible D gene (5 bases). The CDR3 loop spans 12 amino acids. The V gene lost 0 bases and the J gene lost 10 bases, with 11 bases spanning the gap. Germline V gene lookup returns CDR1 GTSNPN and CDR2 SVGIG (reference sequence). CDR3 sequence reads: CAWSVLEGAQYF. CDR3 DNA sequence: TGTGCCTGGAGTGTACTTGAGGGAGCGCAGTATTTT.

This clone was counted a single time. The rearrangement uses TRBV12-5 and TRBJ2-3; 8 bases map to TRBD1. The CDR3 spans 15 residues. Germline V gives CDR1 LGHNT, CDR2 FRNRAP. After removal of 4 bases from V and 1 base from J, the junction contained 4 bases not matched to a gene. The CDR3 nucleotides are TGTGCTAGTGGTTCCGGGACAGGAGGCACAGATACGCAGTATTTT. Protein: CASGSGTGGTDTQYF.

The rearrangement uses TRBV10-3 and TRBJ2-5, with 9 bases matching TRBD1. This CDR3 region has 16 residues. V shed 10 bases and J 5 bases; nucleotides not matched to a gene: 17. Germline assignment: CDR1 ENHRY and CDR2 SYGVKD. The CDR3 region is CATSFSPGQGGETQYF. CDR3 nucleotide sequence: TGTGCCACCAGCTTCAGTCCGGGACAGGGTGGCGAGACCCAGTACTTC.

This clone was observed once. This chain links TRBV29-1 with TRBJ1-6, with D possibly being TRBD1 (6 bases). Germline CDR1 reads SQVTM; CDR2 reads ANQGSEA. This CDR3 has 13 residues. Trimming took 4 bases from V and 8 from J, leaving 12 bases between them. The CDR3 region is CSVATGADSPLHF. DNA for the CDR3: TGCAGCGTTGCGACGGGGGCGGATTCACCCCTCCACTTT.

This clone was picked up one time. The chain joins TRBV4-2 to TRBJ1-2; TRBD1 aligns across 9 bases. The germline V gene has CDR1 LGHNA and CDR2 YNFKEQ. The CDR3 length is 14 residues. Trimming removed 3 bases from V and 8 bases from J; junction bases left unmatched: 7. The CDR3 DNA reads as TGTGCCAGCAGCCATGGGACAGGGATAGAGGGCTACACCTTC. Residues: CASSHGTGIEGYTF.

This CDR3 reads CASSPGQGNSPLHF. The CDR3 nucleotides read TGTGCCAGCAGCCCGGGACAAGGGAATTCACCCCTCCACTTT. The genes are TRBV27 and TRBJ1-6, with D maybe TRBD1 (6 bases). Trimming removed 6 bases at V and 7 bases at J, with 13 bases between. Germline V gives CDR1 MNHEY, CDR2 SMNVEV (reference sequence). The CDR3 consists of 14 residues.

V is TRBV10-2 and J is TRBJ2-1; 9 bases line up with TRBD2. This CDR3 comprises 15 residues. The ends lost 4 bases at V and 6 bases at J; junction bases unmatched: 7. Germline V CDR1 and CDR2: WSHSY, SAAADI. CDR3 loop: CASSGLAEIFNEQFF. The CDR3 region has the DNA TGCGCCAGCAGTGGACTAGCGGAGATATTCAATGAGCAGTTCTTC.

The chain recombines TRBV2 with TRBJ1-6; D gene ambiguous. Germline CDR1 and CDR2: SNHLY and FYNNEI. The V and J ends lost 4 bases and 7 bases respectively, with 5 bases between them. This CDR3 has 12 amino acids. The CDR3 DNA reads TGTGCCAGCAGTGTTGACAATTCACCCCTCCACTTT. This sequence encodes CASSVDNSPLHF.

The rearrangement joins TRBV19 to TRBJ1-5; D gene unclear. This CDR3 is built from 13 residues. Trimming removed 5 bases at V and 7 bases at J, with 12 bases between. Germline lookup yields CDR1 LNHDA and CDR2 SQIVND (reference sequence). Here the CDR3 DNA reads TGTGCCAGTAGTGTCAGGTGGGCCCAGCCCCAGCATTTT. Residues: CASSVRWAQPQHF.

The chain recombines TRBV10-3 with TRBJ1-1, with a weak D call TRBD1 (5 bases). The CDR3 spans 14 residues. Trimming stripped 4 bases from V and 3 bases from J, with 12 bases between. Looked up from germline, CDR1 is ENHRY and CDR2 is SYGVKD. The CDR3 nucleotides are TGTGCCATCAGTGGCCAGGGAGGGGACACTGAAGCTTTCTTT. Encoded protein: CAISGQGGDTEAFF.

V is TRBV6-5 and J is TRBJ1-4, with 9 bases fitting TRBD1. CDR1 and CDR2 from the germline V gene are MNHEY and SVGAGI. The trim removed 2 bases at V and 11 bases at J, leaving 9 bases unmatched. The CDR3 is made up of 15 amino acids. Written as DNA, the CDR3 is TGTGCCAGCAGTTACGAGTGGGTACAGGGGGCGAAACTGTTTTTT. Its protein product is CASSYEWVQGAKLFF.

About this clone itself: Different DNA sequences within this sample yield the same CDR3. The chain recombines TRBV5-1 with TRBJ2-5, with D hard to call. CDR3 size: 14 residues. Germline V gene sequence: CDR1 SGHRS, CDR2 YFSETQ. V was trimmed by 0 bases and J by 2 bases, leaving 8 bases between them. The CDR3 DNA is TGCGCCAGCAGCTTGGGGGCAGGACAAGAGACCCAGTACTTC. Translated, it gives CASSLGAGQETQYF.